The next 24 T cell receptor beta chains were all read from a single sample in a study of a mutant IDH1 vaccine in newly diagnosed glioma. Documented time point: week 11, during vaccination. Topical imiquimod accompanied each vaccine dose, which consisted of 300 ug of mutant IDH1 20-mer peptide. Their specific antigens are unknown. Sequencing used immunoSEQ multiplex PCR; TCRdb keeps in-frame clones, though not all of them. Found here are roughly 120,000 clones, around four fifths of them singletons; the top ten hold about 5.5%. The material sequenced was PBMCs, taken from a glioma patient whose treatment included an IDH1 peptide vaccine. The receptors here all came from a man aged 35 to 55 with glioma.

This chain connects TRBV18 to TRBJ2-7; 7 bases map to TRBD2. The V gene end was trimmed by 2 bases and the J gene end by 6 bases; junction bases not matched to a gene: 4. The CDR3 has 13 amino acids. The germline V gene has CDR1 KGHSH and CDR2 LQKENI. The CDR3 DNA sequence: TGTGCCAGCTCACCATGGGGGGGAACCGAGCAGTACTTC. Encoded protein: CASSPWGGTEQYF.

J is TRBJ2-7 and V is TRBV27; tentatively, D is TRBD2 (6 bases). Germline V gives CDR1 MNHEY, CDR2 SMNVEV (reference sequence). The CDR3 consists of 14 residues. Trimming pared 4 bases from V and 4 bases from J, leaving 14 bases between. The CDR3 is CASSSPGLPYEQYF. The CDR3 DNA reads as TGTGCCAGCAGTTCACCGGGACTCCCTTACGAGCAGTACTTC.

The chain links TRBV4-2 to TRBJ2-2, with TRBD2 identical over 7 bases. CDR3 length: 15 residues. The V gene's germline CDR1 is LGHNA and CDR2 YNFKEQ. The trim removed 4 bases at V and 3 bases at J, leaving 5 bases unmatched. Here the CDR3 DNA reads TGTGCCAGCAGCCGGGCGGGAGTGGACACCGGGGAGCTGTTTTTT. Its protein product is CASSRAGVDTGELFF.

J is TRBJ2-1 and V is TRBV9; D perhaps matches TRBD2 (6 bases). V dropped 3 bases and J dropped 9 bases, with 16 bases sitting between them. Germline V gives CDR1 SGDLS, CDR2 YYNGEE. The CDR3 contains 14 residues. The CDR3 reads CASSETGTHTEQFF. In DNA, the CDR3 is TGTGCCAGCAGCGAGACCGGGACTCACACTGAGCAGTTCTTC.

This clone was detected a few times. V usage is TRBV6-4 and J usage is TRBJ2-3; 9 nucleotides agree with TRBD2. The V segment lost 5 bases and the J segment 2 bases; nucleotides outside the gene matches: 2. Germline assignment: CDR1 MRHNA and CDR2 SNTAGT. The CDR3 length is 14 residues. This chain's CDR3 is CASSIAGDTDTQYF. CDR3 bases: TGTGCCAGCAGTATAGCGGGAGACACAGATACGCAGTATTTT.

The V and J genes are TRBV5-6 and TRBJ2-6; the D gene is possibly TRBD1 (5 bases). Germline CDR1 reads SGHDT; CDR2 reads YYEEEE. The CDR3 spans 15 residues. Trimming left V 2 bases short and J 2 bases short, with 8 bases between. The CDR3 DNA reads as TGTGCCAGCAGCTTTAAACAGGCTGGGGCCAACGTCCTGACTTTC. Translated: CASSFKQAGANVLTF.

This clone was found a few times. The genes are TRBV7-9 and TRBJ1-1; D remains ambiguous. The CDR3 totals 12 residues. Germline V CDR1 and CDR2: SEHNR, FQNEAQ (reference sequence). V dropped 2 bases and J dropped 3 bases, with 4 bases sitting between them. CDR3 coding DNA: TGTGCCAGCAGCTTATTCGACACTGAAGCTTTCTTT. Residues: CASSLFDTEAFF. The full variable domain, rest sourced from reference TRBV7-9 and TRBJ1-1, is DTGVSQNPRHKITKRGQNVTFRCDPISEHNRLYWYRQTLGQGPEFLTYFQNEAQLEKSRLLSDRFSAERPKGSFSTLEIQRTEQGDSAMYLCASSLFDTEAFFGQGTRLTVV.

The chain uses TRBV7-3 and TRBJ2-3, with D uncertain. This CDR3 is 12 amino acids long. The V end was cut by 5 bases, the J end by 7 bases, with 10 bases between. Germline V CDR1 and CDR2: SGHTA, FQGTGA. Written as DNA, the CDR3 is TGTGCCAGCAGCCCCGACCATTATACGCAGTATTTT. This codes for CASSPDHYTQYF.

In DNA form, the CDR3 reads TGCGCCAGCAGCCAAGGCAACAGGGTCGAAGATTCACCCCTCCACTTT. This sequence encodes CASSQGNRVEDSPLHF. The chain is built from TRBV4-1 and TRBJ1-6; D possibly corresponds to TRBD1 (6 bases). The CDR3 is 16 amino acids. The germline V gene encodes CDR1 MGHRA and CDR2 YSYEKL. Trimming pared 1 base from V and 8 bases from J, leaving 15 bases between.

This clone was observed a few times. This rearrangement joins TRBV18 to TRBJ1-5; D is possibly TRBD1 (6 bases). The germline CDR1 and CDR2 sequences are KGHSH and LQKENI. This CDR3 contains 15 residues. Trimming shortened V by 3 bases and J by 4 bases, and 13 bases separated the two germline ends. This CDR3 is CASSPTGNGNQPQHF. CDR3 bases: TGTGCCAGCTCACCCACAGGGAACGGGAATCAGCCCCAGCATTTT.

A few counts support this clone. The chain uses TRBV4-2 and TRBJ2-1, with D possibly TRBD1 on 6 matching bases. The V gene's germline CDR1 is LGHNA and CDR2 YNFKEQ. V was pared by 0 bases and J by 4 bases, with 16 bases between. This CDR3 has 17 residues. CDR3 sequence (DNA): TGTGCCAGCAGCCAAGATCCTTCCACAGGGTTTTACAATGAGCAGTTCTTC. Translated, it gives CASSQDPSTGFYNEQFF.

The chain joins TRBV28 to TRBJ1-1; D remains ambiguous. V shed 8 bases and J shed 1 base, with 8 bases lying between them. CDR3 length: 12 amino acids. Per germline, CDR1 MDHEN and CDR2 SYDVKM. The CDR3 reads CASCRSNTEAFF. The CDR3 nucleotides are TGTGCCAGCTGCCGGTCGAACACTGAAGCTTTCTTT.

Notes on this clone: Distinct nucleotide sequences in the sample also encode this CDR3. CDR3 residues: CASRPTEVNEKLFF. The CDR3 DNA sequence: TGTGCCAGTAGGCCAACAGAAGTTAATGAAAAACTGTTTTTT. V gene TRBV6-5 combines with J gene TRBJ1-4; D is unclear. This CDR3 has 14 residues. V was trimmed by 9 bases and J by 4 bases, leaving 15 bases between them. The germline V gene encodes CDR1 MNHEY and CDR2 SVGAGI.

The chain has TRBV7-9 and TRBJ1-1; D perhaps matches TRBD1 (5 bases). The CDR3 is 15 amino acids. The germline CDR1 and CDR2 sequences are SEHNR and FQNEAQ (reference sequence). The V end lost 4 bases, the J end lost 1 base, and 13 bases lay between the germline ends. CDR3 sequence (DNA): TGTGCCAGCAGCTCCCTGGGACCGCAGAACACTGAAGCTTTCTTT. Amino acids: CASSSLGPQNTEAFF.

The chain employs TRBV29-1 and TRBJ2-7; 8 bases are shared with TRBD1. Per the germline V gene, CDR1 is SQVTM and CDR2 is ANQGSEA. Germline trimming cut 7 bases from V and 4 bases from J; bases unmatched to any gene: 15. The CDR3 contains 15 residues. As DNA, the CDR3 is TGCAGCGGGCGGTTGCGGGCAGGGGGCCGGTACGAGCAGTACTTC. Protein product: CSGRLRAGGRYEQYF.

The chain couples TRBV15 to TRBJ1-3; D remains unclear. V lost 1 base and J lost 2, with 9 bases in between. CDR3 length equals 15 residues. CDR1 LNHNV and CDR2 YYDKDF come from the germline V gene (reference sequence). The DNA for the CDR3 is TGTGCCACCAGCAGAGCCCCGGGTACTGGAAACACCATATATTTT. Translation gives CATSRAPGTGNTIYF.

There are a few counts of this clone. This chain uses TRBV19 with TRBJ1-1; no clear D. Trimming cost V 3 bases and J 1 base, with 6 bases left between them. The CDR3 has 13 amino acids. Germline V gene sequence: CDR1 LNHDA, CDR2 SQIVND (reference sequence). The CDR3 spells CASSMIPNTEAFF. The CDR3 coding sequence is TGTGCCAGTAGTATGATCCCGAACACTGAAGCTTTCTTT.

The CDR3 DNA is TGTGCCAGCAGCCCCCAGGGCGGAACCTACAATGAGCAGTTCTTC. This translates into CASSPQGGTYNEQFF. The chain carries TRBV5-4 and TRBJ2-1; D is possibly TRBD1 (5 bases). The CDR3 is 15 amino acids. Trimming left V 4 bases short and J 2 bases short, with 13 bases between. Germline V gives CDR1 SGHNT, CDR2 YYREEE (reference sequence). Full variable domain (outside the CDR3, taken from reference TRBV5-4 and TRBJ2-1): ETGVTQSPTHLIKTRGQQVTLRCSSQSGHNTVSWYQQALGQGPQFIFQYYREEENGRGNFPPRFSGLQFPNYSSELNVNALELDDSALYLCASSPQGGTYNEQFFGPGTRLTVL.

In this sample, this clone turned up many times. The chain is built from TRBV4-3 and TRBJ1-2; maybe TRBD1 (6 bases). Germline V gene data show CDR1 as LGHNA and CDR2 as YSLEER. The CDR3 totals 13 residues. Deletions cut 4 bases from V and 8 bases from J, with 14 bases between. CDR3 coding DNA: TGCGCCAGCAGCCTCTCAGGGGTGAGGGGCTACACCTTC. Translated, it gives CASSLSGVRGYTF.

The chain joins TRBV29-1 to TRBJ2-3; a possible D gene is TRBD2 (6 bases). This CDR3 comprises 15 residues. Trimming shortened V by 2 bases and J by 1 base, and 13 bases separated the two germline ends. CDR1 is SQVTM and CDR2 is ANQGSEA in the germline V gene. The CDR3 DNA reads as TGCAGCGTTGAATCGGAGGGGTGGGGCACAGATACGCAGTATTTT. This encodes CSVESEGWGTDTQYF.

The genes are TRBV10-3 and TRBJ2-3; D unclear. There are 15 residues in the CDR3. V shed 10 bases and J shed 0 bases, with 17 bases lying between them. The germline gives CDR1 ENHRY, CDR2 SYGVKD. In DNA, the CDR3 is TGTGCCACCCTCGACCCCCAAACTAGCACAGATACGCAGTATTTT. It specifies CATLDPQTSTDTQYF.

The CDR3 nucleotides are TGTGCCAGCAGCGCCGGGACTACCTACGAGCAGTACTTC. As protein: CASSAGTTYEQYF. The chain couples TRBV9 to TRBJ2-7, with 7 bases aligning to TRBD2. V gave up 3 bases and J gave up 2 bases; unmatched junction bases: 2. CDR1 and CDR2 from the germline V gene are SGDLS and YYNGEE. This CDR3 has 13 residues.

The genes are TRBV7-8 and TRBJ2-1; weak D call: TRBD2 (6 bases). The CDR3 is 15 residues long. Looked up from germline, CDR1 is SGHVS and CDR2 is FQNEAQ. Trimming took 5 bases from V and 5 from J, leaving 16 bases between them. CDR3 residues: CASSASIAANNEQFF. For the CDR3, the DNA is TGTGCCAGCAGCGCGTCCATAGCGGCAAACAATGAGCAGTTCTTC.

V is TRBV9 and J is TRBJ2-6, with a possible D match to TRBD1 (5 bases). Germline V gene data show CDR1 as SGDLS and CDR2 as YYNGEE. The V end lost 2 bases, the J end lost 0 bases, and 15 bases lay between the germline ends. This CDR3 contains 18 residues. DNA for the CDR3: TGTGCCAGCAGCGTGACCGGACACGGAGTCTCTGGGGCCAACGTCCTGACTTTC. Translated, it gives CASSVTGHGVSGANVLTF.